These 5 T cell receptor beta chains share one sample of origin, sequenced in a study of T cells in localized non-small cell lung cancer. Measured with immunoSEQ multiplex PCR; TCRdb has only the in-frame clones, and not every one. The table has about 79,000 clones, more than 70% seen once. This specimen was peripheral blood, taken before any cancer treatment. These receptors all come from a woman aged 35 to 75 with stage I squamous cell lung carcinoma.

The V and J genes are TRBV12-5 and TRBJ2-7, with TRBD1 matching 8 bases. The germline V gene has CDR1 LGHNT and CDR2 FRNRAP. After removal of 2 bases from V and 4 bases from J, the junction contained 4 bases not matched to a gene. This CDR3 comprises 14 residues. CDR3 in DNA: TGTGCTAGTGGTTTGAGGACAGGGTTTTACGAGCAGTACTTC. It specifies CASGLRTGFYEQYF.

The chain couples TRBV19 to TRBJ1-5; no firm D call. The CDR3 totals 19 residues. V shed 0 bases and J shed 0 bases, with 18 bases lying between them. CDR1 and CDR2 from the germline V gene are LNHDA and SQIVND (reference sequence). As DNA, the CDR3 is TGTGCCAGTAGTATAGATGGGAGGATCTCGATCGGTAGCAATCAGCCCCAGCATTTT. Protein: CASSIDGRISIGSNQPQHF.

The J gene is TRBJ2-2, the V gene TRBV7-3, with D unclear. The CDR3 is 13 residues long. Trimming removed 2 bases at V and 6 bases at J, with 7 bases between. Germline V lookup: CDR1 SGHTA, CDR2 FQGTGA. The CDR3 reads CASSLPQSGELFF. For the CDR3, the DNA is TGTGCCAGCAGCTTACCCCAATCCGGGGAGCTGTTTTTT.

This chain links TRBV2 with TRBJ1-2; the D gene is possibly TRBD1 (6 bases). Germline CDR1 is SNHLY and CDR2 is FYNNEI. Trimming shortened V by 3 bases and J by 5 bases, and 10 bases separated the two germline ends. This CDR3 has 13 amino acids. CDR3 sequence (DNA): TGTGCCAGCAGTGACGACAGGAGGTATGGCTACACCTTC. Protein: CASSDDRRYGYTF.

The V and J genes are TRBV30 and TRBJ1-2, with TRBD1 identical over 7 bases. This CDR3 is 12 amino acids long. V lost 4 bases, J lost 5 bases, and 4 bases stayed unmatched. Germline V gene data show CDR1 as GTSNPN and CDR2 as SVGIG (reference sequence). The chain's CDR3 is CAWTGTEYGYTF. Here the CDR3 DNA reads TGTGCCTGGACCGGGACAGAGTATGGCTACACCTTC.